These 13 T cell receptor beta chains share one sample of origin, sequenced in a study of T-cell reconstitution after alpha-beta-depleted transplantation in children. Unique molecular identifiers were incorporated when the TCRbeta library was constructed. TCRdb re-called the PCR reads through MiXCR, storing one row per CDR3 protein. In the table there are about 90,000 distinct CDR3 sequences, 15% to 18% of which are singletons. This specimen was PBMCs, mostly from graft donor cells, taken 180 days after TCRalphabeta/CD19-depleted stem cell transplant. Receptor source: a male patient under 10 years old who had a stem cell transplant for acute lymphoblastic leukemia, so the T cells may come from the graft donor.

This clonotype has more than one count but fewer than ten. The chain uses TRBV11-2 and TRBJ2-5; 7 positions agree with TRBD2. The CDR3 sequence is 14 residues long. Germline V gene lookup returns CDR1 SGHAT and CDR2 FQNNGV. J gave up 3 bases and V 3 bases, and 4 bases lay outside the gene matches. The CDR3 sequence is CASSLGGGKETQYF. DNA for the CDR3: TGTGCCAGCAGCTTGGGGGGGGGTAAAGAGACCCAGTACTTC.

The rearrangement uses TRBV5-1 and TRBJ2-7; possible D gene TRBD1, 6 bases. This CDR3 spans 12 amino acids. V was cut by 4 bases and J by 6 bases, with 11 bases left in between. Germline CDR1 reads SGHRS; CDR2 reads YFSETQ. As DNA, the CDR3 is TGCGCCAGCAGCGCCAGGGGAGTCGAGCAGTACTTC. The encoded protein is CASSARGVEQYF.

J is TRBJ2-3 and V is TRBV6-5; 8 positions agree with TRBD2. Per germline, CDR1 MNHEY and CDR2 SVGAGI. Trimming removed 3 bases from V and 6 bases from J; junction bases left unmatched: 5. The CDR3 contains 14 residues. CDR3 in amino acids: CASSYGGGRDTQYF. The DNA for the CDR3 is TGTGCCAGCAGTTATGGCGGGGGGAGGGATACGCAGTATTTT.

V usage is TRBV29-1 and J usage is TRBJ2-7; D gene ambiguous. The CDR3 contains 11 residues. Per the germline V gene, CDR1 is SQVTM and CDR2 is ANQGSEA. Trimming removed 4 bases at V and 6 bases at J, with 10 bases between. CDR3 region: CSVVQDSEQYF. Here the CDR3 DNA reads TGCAGCGTTGTACAAGATAGCGAGCAGTACTTC.

This clonotype was picked up a small number of times. CDR3 bases: TGTGCCAGCAGCTTAAGACAGGACAATCGATCAGCTTTCTTT. This sequence encodes CASSLRQDNRSAFF. The V and J genes are TRBV7-2 and TRBJ1-1; a weak D match, TRBD1 (6 bases). The CDR3 runs to 14 residues. Germline V gene lookup returns CDR1 SGHTA and CDR2 FQGNSA. V lost 2 bases and J lost 10, with 17 bases in between.

This clonotype was observed at least ten times. The J gene is TRBJ1-5, the V gene TRBV19; possibly TRBD1 for D (5 bases). V shed 6 bases and J shed 1 base, with 16 bases lying between them. CDR1 LNHDA and CDR2 SQIVND come from the germline V gene (reference sequence). This CDR3 is built from 16 residues. In nucleotides, the CDR3 is TGTGCCAGTAGACCCCCCGGGGGGGGAAGCAATCAGCCCCAGCATTTT. Translating gives CASRPPGGGSNQPQHF.

The rearrangement uses TRBV5-5 and TRBJ1-1; 7 nucleotides align to TRBD1. Germline V CDR1 and CDR2: SGHKS, YYEKEE (reference sequence). The CDR3 extends over 13 amino acids. V lost 2 bases, J lost 3 bases, and 1 base stayed unmatched. DNA for the CDR3: TGTGCCAGCAGCTTCCAGGGGGACACTGAAGCTTTCTTT. Amino acid sequence: CASSFQGDTEAFF.

This clonotype was seen repeatedly, ten times or more. The rearrangement joins TRBV10-3 to TRBJ2-3; D may be TRBD1 or TRBD2 (5 bases each). The CDR3 is 13 residues long. Looked up from germline, CDR1 is ENHRY and CDR2 is SYGVKD. Trimming left V 6 bases short and J 11 bases short, with 18 bases between. The CDR3 DNA sequence: TGTGCCATCAGGGGGGAGAAGGCCGACCGGCAGTATTTT. This codes for CAIRGEKADRQYF.

V is TRBV5-5 and J is TRBJ2-3, with 9 bases matching TRBD1. V was clipped by 7 bases and J by 2 bases; unmatched bases: 8. This CDR3 has 15 amino acids. The germline CDR1 and CDR2 sequences are SGHKS and YYEKEE (reference sequence). The CDR3 nucleotides are TGTGCCAGCTGGGGGGGGACAGGGCCCACAGATACGCAGTATTTT. It yields the protein CASWGGTGPTDTQYF.

There are a few counts of this clonotype. One end of the junction fails to match germline, which may point to a read error. This chain links TRBV12-3 or TRBV12-4 with TRBJ2-1; D call uncertain. The CDR3 totals 12 residues. CDR3 nucleotides: TGTGCCAGCAGTTTAAAACCGACTCGCCCGATCTTC. It yields the protein CASSLKPTRPIF.

This clonotype occurred many times. The chain links TRBV3-1 to TRBJ1-1, with D unresolved. V lost 4 bases and J lost 1, with 4 bases in between. CDR1 and CDR2 from the germline V gene are LGHDT and YNNKEL (reference sequence). CDR3 size: 12 residues. The DNA for the CDR3 is TGTGCCAGCAGCCCCGGGAACACTGAAGCTTTCTTT. It specifies CASSPGNTEAFF.

This clonotype was observed a few times. The chain is built from TRBV7-9 and TRBJ1-1; no firm D call. This CDR3 has 12 amino acids. Trimming removed 0 bases from V and 4 bases from J, with 3 bases in between. CDR1 SEHNR and CDR2 FQNEAQ come from the germline V gene (reference sequence). CDR3 nucleotides: TGTGCCAGCAGCTTAGCTAGCACTGAAGCTTTCTTT. Translating gives CASSLASTEAFF.

This clonotype was seen a few times. The chain uses TRBV4-1 and TRBJ2-1; unclear D gene. The V gene's germline CDR1 is MGHRA and CDR2 YSYEKL. V was clipped by 1 base and J by 5 bases, with 6 bases between them. There are 13 residues in the CDR3. The CDR3: CASSQVADNEQFF. The CDR3 DNA reads as TGCGCCAGCAGCCAAGTTGCGGACAATGAGCAGTTCTTC.